This T cell receptor beta chain derives from a study of spatial heterogeneity in lung cancer. This clonotype is termed large. Its antigen is not identified. A single record per CDR3 protein comes from TCRdb applying MiXCR to the 5' RACE reads. This sample carries about 5,100 distinct CDR3 sequences, approximately 7% of them seen once, and the ten largest clones take about a fifth. Study results and caveats: The study found that expanded intratumoral alpha and beta TCR counts tracked tumor mutation counts. About 6.3% of tumor T cells for alpha chains and 11% to 15% for beta chains were estimated to be covered.

Germline V gene lookup returns CDR1 KGHDR and CDR2 SFDVKD. This CDR3 is 15 amino acids long. The ends were cut back, 4 bases at V and 7 bases at J, with 16 bases in the middle. Time point here: sample taken at primary tumor resection. Whole RNA, which was extracted from tumor, nontumor lung tissue or frozen PBMC, was sequenced without any cell sorting. This clonotype was obtained from a male donor with early-stage non-small cell lung cancer. This specimen was lung tumor tissue, taken at surgery. The V gene is TRBV24-1, the J gene TRBJ2-1, with a tentative D call TRBD1 (5 bases). This CDR3 reads CATSDPGGAQNEQFF. In DNA form, the CDR3 reads TGTGCCACCAGTGACCCTGGTGGGGCGCAAAATGAGCAGTTCTTC.